This T cell receptor (beta chain) was retrieved from a study of control samples from healthy donors and cancer patients. TCRdb's table, derived via immunoSEQ multiplex PCR, lists solely in-frame clones and lacks some. The repertoire holds roughly 100,000 clones, with roughly 80% as singletons. Germline V gene sequence: CDR1 SEHNR, CDR2 FQNEAQ (reference sequence). Trimming pared 2 bases from V and 5 bases from J, leaving 11 bases between. The CDR3 runs 14 residues. The TCR sequence derives from a woman aged 50 to 60 in good health. J is TRBJ2-3 and V is TRBV7-9, with D tentatively TRBD1 or TRBD2 (5 bases each). The sequenced material came from blood. CDR3 region: CASSLTGEGDTQYF. In DNA form, the CDR3 reads TGTGCCAGCAGCTTAACAGGCGAGGGAGATACGCAGTATTTT.